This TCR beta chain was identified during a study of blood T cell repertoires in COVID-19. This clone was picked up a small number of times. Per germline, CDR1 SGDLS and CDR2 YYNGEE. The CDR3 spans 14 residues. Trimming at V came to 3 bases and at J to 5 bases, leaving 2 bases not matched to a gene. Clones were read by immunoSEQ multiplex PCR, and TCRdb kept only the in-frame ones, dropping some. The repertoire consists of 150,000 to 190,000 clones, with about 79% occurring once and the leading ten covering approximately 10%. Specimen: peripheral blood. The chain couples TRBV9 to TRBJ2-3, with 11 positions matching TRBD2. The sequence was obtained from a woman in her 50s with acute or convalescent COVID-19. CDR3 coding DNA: TGTGCCAGCAGCGCAGGGACTAGCGGAGATACGCAGTATTTT. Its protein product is CASSAGTSGDTQYF.